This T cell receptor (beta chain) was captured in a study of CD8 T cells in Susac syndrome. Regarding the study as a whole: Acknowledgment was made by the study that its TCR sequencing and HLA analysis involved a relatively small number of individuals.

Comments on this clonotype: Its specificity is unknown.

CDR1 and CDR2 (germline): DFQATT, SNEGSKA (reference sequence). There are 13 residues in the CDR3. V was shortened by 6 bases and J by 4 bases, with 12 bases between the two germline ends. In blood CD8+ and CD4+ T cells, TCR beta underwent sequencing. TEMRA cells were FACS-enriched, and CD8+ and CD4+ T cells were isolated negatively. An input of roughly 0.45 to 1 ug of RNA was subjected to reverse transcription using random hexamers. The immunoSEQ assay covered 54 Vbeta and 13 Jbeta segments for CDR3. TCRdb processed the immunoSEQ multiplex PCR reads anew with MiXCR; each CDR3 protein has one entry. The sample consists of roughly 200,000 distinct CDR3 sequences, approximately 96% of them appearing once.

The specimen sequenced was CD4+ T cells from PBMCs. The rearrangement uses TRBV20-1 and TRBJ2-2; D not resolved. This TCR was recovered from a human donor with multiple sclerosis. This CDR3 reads CSALSPSTGELFF. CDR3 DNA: TGCAGTGCCCTGAGCCCATCCACCGGGGAGCTGTTTTTT.